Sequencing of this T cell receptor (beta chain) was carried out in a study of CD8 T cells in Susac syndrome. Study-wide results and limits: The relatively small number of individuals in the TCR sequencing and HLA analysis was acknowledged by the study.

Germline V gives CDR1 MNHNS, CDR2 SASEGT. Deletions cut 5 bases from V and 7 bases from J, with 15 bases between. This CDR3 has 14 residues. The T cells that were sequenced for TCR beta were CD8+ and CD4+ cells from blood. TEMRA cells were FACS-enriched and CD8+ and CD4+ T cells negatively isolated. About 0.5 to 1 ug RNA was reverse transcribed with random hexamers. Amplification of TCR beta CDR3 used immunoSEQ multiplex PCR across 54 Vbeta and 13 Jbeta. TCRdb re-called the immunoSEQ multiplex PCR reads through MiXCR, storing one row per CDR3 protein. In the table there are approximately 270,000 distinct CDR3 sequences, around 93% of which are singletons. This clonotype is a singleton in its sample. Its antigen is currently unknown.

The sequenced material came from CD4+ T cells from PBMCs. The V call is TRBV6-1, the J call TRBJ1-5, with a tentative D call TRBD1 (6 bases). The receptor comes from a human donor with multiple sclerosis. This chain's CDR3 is CASSYPGVDQPQHF. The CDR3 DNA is TGTGCCAGCAGTTATCCAGGGGTCGACCAGCCCCAGCATTTT.